Reported below is one T cell receptor beta chain. Its matching antigen is unknown. This sample was included in a study of Ad26.COV2.S vaccination and SARS-CoV-2 variants. The overall study: Ad26.COV2.S shots went into the muscle once or twice, 56 days apart.

This sample's treatment: 15 to 20 received Ad26.COV2.S at low or high dose, single or two shots; 5 received placebo; per-sample allocation not given. The study sampled participants on day 63 after the first vaccine or placebo injection. The donor's status was that of an adult aged 18-55 years in Boston. Study conclusions and caveats: Vaccine recipients showed a spike-specific TCR breadth that was higher than in placebo recipients. Comparability of non-spike TCR breadth was observed across vaccine and placebo recipients.

Libraries were prepared by immunoSEQ multiplex PCR; TCRdb keeps only in-frame clonotypes and omits some of them. The table shows about 350,000 clones, with roughly 90% occurring only once. The TCR sequence derives from a person aged 18-60 years who received the Ad26.COV2.S COVID-19 vaccine or a placebo. This specimen was peripheral blood, taken in a trial of Ad26.COV2.S vaccine versus placebo.

CDR3 region: CASSRHPYSNQPQHF. DNA for the CDR3: TGTGCCAGCAGTCGACACCCCTATAGCAATCAGCCCCAGCATTTT. The chain couples TRBV6-2 or TRBV6-3 to TRBJ1-5; no clear D. Germline V gene sequence: CDR1 MNHEY, CDR2 SVGEGT. The germline V and J ends were trimmed by 5 bases and 0 bases, with 11 bases remaining between them. CDR3 size: 15 residues.